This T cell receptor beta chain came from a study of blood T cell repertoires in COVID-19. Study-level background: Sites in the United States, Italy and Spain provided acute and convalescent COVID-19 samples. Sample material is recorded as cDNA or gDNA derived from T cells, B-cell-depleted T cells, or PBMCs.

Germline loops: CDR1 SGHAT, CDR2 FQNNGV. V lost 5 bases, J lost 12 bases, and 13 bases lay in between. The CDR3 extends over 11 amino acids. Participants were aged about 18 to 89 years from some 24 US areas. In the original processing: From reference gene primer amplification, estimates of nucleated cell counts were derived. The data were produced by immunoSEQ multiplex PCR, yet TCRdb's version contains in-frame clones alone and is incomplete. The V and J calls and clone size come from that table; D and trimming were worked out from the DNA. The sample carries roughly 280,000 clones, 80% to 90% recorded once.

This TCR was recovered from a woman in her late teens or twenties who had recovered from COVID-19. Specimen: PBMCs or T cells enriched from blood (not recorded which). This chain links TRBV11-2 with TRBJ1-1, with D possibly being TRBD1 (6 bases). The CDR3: CASSPGGLTFF. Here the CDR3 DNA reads TGTGCCAGCAGCCCCGGGGGGCTGACTTTCTTT.